A single sample is the source of the 21 T cell receptor beta chains below, sequenced in a study of vaccination effects on CD4 cells after COVID-19. For these receptors, no antigen is known. CD4+ T cells were isolated after around ten days of culture. Sequencing used immunoSEQ multiplex PCR; TCRdb keeps in-frame clones, though not all of them. The table includes about 37,000 clones, about four fifths detected once. Sequenced material: CD4+ T cells from PBMCs cultured without peptide, taken before COVID-19 vaccination. The receptors stem from a human donor who received a COVID-19 vaccine.

This rearrangement joins TRBV11-1 to TRBJ2-7, with TRBD1 identical over 11 bases. Losses at the gene ends were 5 bases for V and 5 bases for J; bases not matched to a gene: 8. The CDR3 loop spans 15 amino acids. Per germline, CDR1 SGHAT and CDR2 FQDESV (reference sequence). The CDR3 loop is CASSGGDRGNDEQYF. CDR3 sequence (DNA): TGTGCCAGCAGCGGGGGGGACAGGGGGAACGACGAGCAGTACTTC.

The V call is TRBV27, the J call TRBJ1-2; the match to TRBD1 covers 8 bases. The CDR3 covers 13 residues. The V and J ends lost 6 bases and 8 bases, in that order; junction bases with no gene match: 8. Germline V CDR1 and CDR2: MNHEY, SMNVEV (reference sequence). The CDR3 region is CASSQQGARGYTF. CDR3 coding DNA: TGTGCCAGCAGCCAGCAGGGGGCGCGGGGCTACACCTTC.

The chain couples TRBV24-1 to TRBJ1-1, with D maybe TRBD1 (5 bases). The CDR3 contains 12 residues. Trimming removed 4 bases from V and 4 bases from J, with 6 bases in between. Germline V gives CDR1 KGHDR, CDR2 SFDVKD. CDR3 residues: CATSDGGTEAFF. The CDR3 bases are TGTGCCACCAGTGACGGGGGCACTGAAGCTTTCTTT.

This clone has a handful of counts. The V and J genes are TRBV6-2 or TRBV6-3 and TRBJ2-3, with 11 bases lining up with TRBD2. Germline V gene lookup returns CDR1 MNHEY and CDR2 SVGEGT. The CDR3 contains 15 residues. V dropped 5 bases and J dropped 2; count of bases not matched to a gene: 3. This chain's CDR3 is CASSKGLAVTDTQYF. For the CDR3, the DNA is TGTGCCAGCAGTAAGGGACTAGCGGTCACAGATACGCAGTATTTT.

V gene TRBV5-4 combines with J gene TRBJ2-1; D uncertain. The CDR3 covers 15 residues. Per germline, CDR1 SGHNT and CDR2 YYREEE (reference sequence). The V end lost 2 bases, the J end lost 4 bases, and 13 bases lay between the germline ends. The CDR3 DNA is TGTGCCAGCAGCTTTAATCAGCGAAGTTACAATGAGCAGTTCTTC. It codes for CASSFNQRSYNEQFF.

This rearrangement joins TRBV11-1 to TRBJ2-1, with D perhaps matching TRBD2 (6 bases). Germline CDR1 and CDR2: SGHAT and FQDESV (reference sequence). Trimming stripped 1 base from V and 8 bases from J, with 9 bases between. CDR3 length: 13 residues. The DNA for the CDR3 is TGTGCCAGCAGCTTAGTCGCGGGGCATGAGCAGTTCTTC. Protein: CASSLVAGHEQFF.

V is TRBV2 and J is TRBJ2-1, with 7 bases matching TRBD1. The trim removed 6 bases at V and 6 bases at J, leaving 8 bases unmatched. The germline gives CDR1 SNHLY, CDR2 FYNNEI. The CDR3 sequence is 14 residues long. In nucleotides, the CDR3 is TGTGCCAGCAGCCCTGACAGGGTGGGCAATGAGCAGTTCTTC. Its translation is CASSPDRVGNEQFF.

The V call is TRBV6-5, the J call TRBJ2-1; 8 bases are shared with TRBD1. The V and J ends lost 6 bases and 1 base, in that order; junction bases with no gene match: 5. Germline V gene lookup returns CDR1 MNHEY and CDR2 SVGAGI. The CDR3 covers 15 residues. Here the CDR3 reads CASRRTGPSYNEQFF. CDR3 DNA sequence: TGTGCCAGCAGGAGGACAGGGCCATCCTACAATGAGCAGTTCTTC.

The chain joins TRBV7-8 to TRBJ1-1, with a possible D match to TRBD1 (5 bases). V shed 8 bases and J shed 8 bases, with 18 bases lying between them. Germline CDR1 is SGHVS and CDR2 is FQNEAQ. This CDR3 region has 13 residues. CDR3 in amino acids: CASGRQDRPEAFF. DNA for the CDR3: TGTGCCAGCGGCCGACAAGACAGACCCGAAGCTTTCTTT.

The V gene is TRBV5-1, the J gene TRBJ2-3; D is undetermined. Germline V gene sequence: CDR1 SGHRS, CDR2 YFSETQ. The length of the CDR3 is 14 residues. The germline V and J ends were trimmed by 5 bases and 2 bases, with 12 bases remaining between them. CDR3 region: CASSYRSNTDTQYF. For the CDR3, the DNA is TGCGCCAGCAGTTACCGGTCTAACACAGATACGCAGTATTTT.

The V and J genes are TRBV6-2 or TRBV6-3 and TRBJ2-7; 10 bases fit TRBD2. From germline, CDR1 is MNHEY and CDR2 SVGEGT. The CDR3 contains 16 residues. J lost 6 bases, V lost 6 bases, and 14 bases had no gene match. CDR3: CASSFPNLAGVLEQYF. Written as DNA, the CDR3 is TGTGCCAGCAGCTTCCCAAACCTAGCGGGAGTGCTCGAGCAGTACTTC.

The rearrangement uses TRBV7-9 and TRBJ2-2; 7 bases agree with TRBD2. The germline CDR1 and CDR2 sequences are SEHNR and FQNEAQ (reference sequence). This CDR3 contains 17 residues. Trimming took 5 bases from V and 4 from J; bases not matched to a gene: 13. This chain's CDR3 is CASSPKGRLAATGELFF. CDR3 DNA: TGTGCCAGCAGCCCAAAGGGTCGTCTAGCGGCCACCGGGGAGCTGTTTTTT.

The chain joins TRBV5-1 to TRBJ2-7; D not certain. Germline V gene lookup returns CDR1 SGHRS and CDR2 YFSETQ. V was cut by 3 bases and J by 5 bases, with 9 bases left in between. CDR3 length: 12 amino acids. CDR3 protein: CASSSTRHEQYF. The CDR3 DNA reads TGCGCCAGCAGCTCGACACGTCACGAGCAGTACTTC. Together with reference TRBV5-1 and TRBJ2-7, the CDR3 gives the full variable domain: KAGVTQTPRYLIKTRGQQVTLSCSPISGHRSVSWYQQTPGQGLQFLFEYFSETQRNKGNFPGRFSGRQFSNSRSEMNVSTLELGDSALYLCASSSTRHEQYFGPGTRLTVT.

The genes are TRBV19 and TRBJ2-7; D possibly uses TRBD1 or TRBD2 (5 bases each). Germline CDR1 reads LNHDA; CDR2 reads SQIVND (reference sequence). The V gene lost 8 bases and the J gene lost 5 bases, with 16 bases spanning the gap. The CDR3 runs to 13 residues. The CDR3 sequence: CASGTVTSNEQYF. CDR3 coding DNA: TGTGCCAGTGGGACGGTTACGAGTAACGAGCAGTACTTC.

V gene TRBV3-1 (or the pseudogene TRBV3-2) combines with J gene TRBJ1-1, with a possible D match to TRBD1 (5 bases). This CDR3 has 15 residues. The V end lost 4 bases, the J end lost 1 base, and 13 bases lay between the germline ends. CDR1 is LGHDT and CDR2 is YNNKEL in the germline V gene (reference sequence). CDR3 loop: CASSRGRDWNTEAFF. The DNA for the CDR3 is TGTGCCAGCAGCCGCGGCCGGGACTGGAACACTGAAGCTTTCTTT.

This clone turned up a few times. This sequence joins TRBV6-2 or TRBV6-3 and TRBJ1-5, with D unclear. Per germline, CDR1 MNHEY and CDR2 SVGEGT. The length of the CDR3 is 13 residues. With 2 bases removed from V and 0 bases from J, the gap between germline ends came to 2 bases. CDR3 loop: CASSYNSNQPQHF. The CDR3 DNA sequence: TGTGCCAGCAGTTACAATAGCAATCAGCCCCAGCATTTT.

This clone was picked up a small number of times. The V gene is TRBV4-3, the J gene TRBJ1-2, with 10 bases fitting TRBD1. The CDR3 length is 15 residues. Germline V gene data show CDR1 as LGHNA and CDR2 as YSLEER. Trimming cost V 0 bases and J 8 bases; bases outside gene matches: 6. The CDR3 here is CASSQDLGTGVGYTF. The CDR3 DNA is TGCGCCAGCAGCCAAGATCTGGGGACAGGGGTCGGCTACACCTTC.

In this sample, this clone turned up a few times. The chain couples TRBV28 to TRBJ1-1; D not resolved. Trimming took 4 bases from V and 1 from J, leaving 7 bases between them. This CDR3 comprises 13 residues. The germline V gene has CDR1 MDHEN and CDR2 SYDVKM. In DNA form, the CDR3 reads TGTGCCAGCAGTTCTATAGAGAACACTGAAGCTTTCTTT. This translates into CASSSIENTEAFF.

The chain links TRBV30 to TRBJ1-5; D is uncertain. Trimming stripped 0 bases from V and 6 bases from J, with 9 bases between. From germline, CDR1 is GTSNPN and CDR2 SVGIG (reference sequence). CDR3 length equals 13 residues. The CDR3 is CAWSVLGGQPQHF. The CDR3 DNA reads TGTGCCTGGAGTGTTCTGGGTGGTCAGCCCCAGCATTTT.

The rearrangement uses TRBV14 and TRBJ2-7; D possibly corresponds to TRBD2 (7 bases). This CDR3 comprises 17 residues. Germline-derived CDR1 and CDR2 are SGHDN and FVKESK. V shed 0 bases and J shed 3 bases, with 18 bases lying between them. CDR3 DNA: TGTGCCAGCAGCCAAGAAGGCTGGGGAGGGGGGAACTACGAGCAGTACTTC. Translated: CASSQEGWGGGNYEQYF.

This clone was seen more than once but under ten times. The chain joins TRBV18 to TRBJ1-2; 9 positions agree with TRBD1. V dropped 3 bases and J dropped 7; count of bases not matched to a gene: 6. Germline V gene sequence: CDR1 KGHSH, CDR2 LQKENI. CDR3 size: 14 residues. The DNA for the CDR3 is TGTGCCAGCTCACCTCCGGGACAGGGAAGTGGCTACACCTTC. Translated: CASSPPGQGSGYTF. Full variable domain (missing parts from reference TRBV18 and TRBJ1-2): NAGVMQNPRHLVRRRGQEARLRCSPMKGHSHVYWYRQLPEEGLKFMVYLQKENIIDESGMPKERFSAEFPKEGPSILRIQQVVRGDSAAYFCASSPPGQGSGYTFGSGTRLTVV.